Presented here are 17 T cell receptor beta chains from one specimen sequenced in a study of technical replicates of blood from several donors. Profiled with immunoSEQ multiplex PCR; TCRdb holds only in-frame clones, not every one. Here the sample spans 85,000 or so clones, approximately 95% being singletons. Sequencing used T cells isolated from PBMCs. Every receptor here comes from a human donor in good health.

The chain has TRBV28 and TRBJ2-1; possible D gene TRBD2, 6 bases. Germline V gene sequence: CDR1 MDHEN, CDR2 SYDVKM. The CDR3 length is 18 residues. Trimming took off 5 bases at V and 4 bases at J, with 24 bases between the two ends. The CDR3: CASSLQGLGTFVYNEQFF. For the CDR3, the DNA is TGTGCCAGCAGTCTCCAGGGACTTGGGACTTTCGTGTACAATGAGCAGTTCTTC.

The rearrangement links TRBV10-2 to TRBJ2-5; weak D call: TRBD2 (5 bases). The CDR3 length is 13 residues. The germline V gene has CDR1 WSHSY and CDR2 SAAADI. V lost 6 bases and J lost 5, with 13 bases in between. The CDR3 reads CASREALRETQYF. The CDR3 nucleotides are TGCGCCAGCAGGGAGGCCTTGCGGGAGACCCAGTACTTC.

Turning to this clone: The junction does not match germline at one end; this may be a read error. This chain uses TRBV7-7 with TRBJ2-5, with D perhaps TRBD2 (6 bases). CDR1 and CDR2 from the germline V gene are SSHAT and FNYEAQ (reference sequence). The CDR3 contains 14 residues. CDR3 DNA sequence: TGTGCTAGCAGCTTAGCTGGGAGCGGGGAGACCCAGTACTTC. Translated, it gives CASSLAGSGETQYF.

This clone was seen just once. The chain joins TRBV11-2 to TRBJ1-1; D possibly corresponds to TRBD1 (5 bases). V was pared by 5 bases and J by 1 base, with 11 bases between. This CDR3 contains 14 residues. Germline assignment: CDR1 SGHAT and CDR2 FQNNGV. CDR3 in DNA: TGTGCCAGCAGCCCGAGACAGCCGAACACTGAAGCTTTCTTT. Translating gives CASSPRQPNTEAFF.

The chain joins TRBV10-3 to TRBJ1-5, with 12 positions matching TRBD1. With V trimmed by 8 bases and J by 0 bases, 8 bases remained unmatched. The CDR3 is 17 residues long. Germline V gene data show CDR1 as ENHRY and CDR2 as SYGVKD. DNA for the CDR3: TGTGCCATCGGGAAGGGGACAGGGGGCACTAGCAATCAGCCCCAGCATTTT. Amino acids: CAIGKGTGGTSNQPQHF.

The J gene is TRBJ2-1, the V gene TRBV7-3, with TRBD1 matching 8 bases. The CDR3 spans 13 residues. The V and J ends lost 4 bases and 6 bases, in that order; junction bases with no gene match: 2. Germline loops: CDR1 SGHTA, CDR2 FQGTGA. CDR3 coding DNA: TGTGCCAGCAGCTCCACAGGGGGCAATGAGCAGTTCTTC. Translation gives CASSSTGGNEQFF.

The genes are TRBV11-2 and TRBJ2-7; possible D gene TRBD2, 6 bases. Trimming cost V 5 bases and J 1 base, with 15 bases left between them. Germline CDR1 is SGHAT and CDR2 is FQNNGV. This CDR3 is 15 amino acids long. In DNA form, the CDR3 reads TGTGCCAGCAGCCCAACCGGGACTTTATCCTACGAGCAGTACTTC. Translation gives CASSPTGTLSYEQYF.

The rearrangement joins TRBV27 to TRBJ2-1; TRBD1 might be the D (5 bases). The CDR3 spans 14 residues. V was trimmed by 6 bases and J by 10 bases, leaving 19 bases between them. The V gene's germline CDR1 is MNHEY and CDR2 SMNVEV (reference sequence). For the CDR3, the DNA is TGTGCCAGCAGGTCGATTAAAGGGGTCTTCGAGCAGTTCTTC. Protein product: CASRSIKGVFEQFF.

This chain uses TRBV5-4 with TRBJ2-2; tentative D call: TRBD2 (5 bases). Per the germline V gene, CDR1 is SGHNT and CDR2 is YYREEE (reference sequence). The CDR3 runs to 16 residues. Trimming left V 0 bases short and J 3 bases short, with 12 bases between. The CDR3 region has the DNA TGTGCCAGCAGCTTGGCGGGATATGGGGACACCGGGGAGCTGTTTTTT. As protein: CASSLAGYGDTGELFF.

The V and J genes are TRBV29-1 and TRBJ2-3, with 7 bases that match TRBD1. Trimming at V came to 5 bases and at J to 0 bases, leaving 5 bases not matched to a gene. This CDR3 region has 14 residues. From germline, CDR1 is SQVTM and CDR2 ANQGSEA. Here the CDR3 DNA reads TGCAGCGTTCTACAGGGGATCAGCACAGATACGCAGTATTTT. Amino acid sequence: CSVLQGISTDTQYF.

The CDR3 loop reads CASSQTVSGGTRDTQYF. In nucleotides, the CDR3 is TGCGCCAGCAGCCAAACCGTTAGCGGGGGGACCCGGGATACGCAGTATTTT. This chain joins TRBV4-1 and TRBJ2-3; 10 positions match TRBD2. The CDR3 covers 17 residues. V gave up 2 bases and J gave up 6 bases; unmatched junction bases: 11. Germline values: CDR1 MGHRA, CDR2 YSYEKL.

This chain uses TRBV6-4 with TRBJ2-7, with D possibly being TRBD1 (5 bases). CDR3 length equals 15 residues. Trimming took 2 bases from V and 2 from J, leaving 13 bases between them. Germline V gene sequence: CDR1 MRHNA, CDR2 SNTAGT. CDR3 protein: CASSDLRQRTYEQYF. The CDR3 coding sequence is TGTGCCAGCAGTGACCTAAGACAGCGAACCTACGAGCAGTACTTC.

This chain uses TRBV29-1 with TRBJ2-3; 7 bases fit TRBD2. This CDR3 region has 18 residues. The germline gives CDR1 SQVTM, CDR2 ANQGSEA. J gave up 0 bases and V 7 bases, and 19 bases lay outside the gene matches. The CDR3 loop is CSARPPVGISGSTDTQYF. The CDR3 DNA follows: TGCAGCGCCCGTCCTCCGGTCGGTATTAGCGGGAGCACAGATACGCAGTATTTT.

V and J are TRBV7-9 and TRBJ2-3; the match to TRBD1 covers 8 bases. V dropped 0 bases and J dropped 1; count of bases not matched to a gene: 6. Per the germline V gene, CDR1 is SEHNR and CDR2 is FQNEAQ (reference sequence). CDR3 length equals 17 residues. This CDR3 is CASSLATGGERTDTQYF. The CDR3 DNA reads TGTGCCAGCAGCTTAGCAACAGGGGGAGAACGCACAGATACGCAGTATTTT.

This chain uses TRBV7-9 with TRBJ2-7, with D perhaps TRBD1 (5 bases). The CDR3 spans 14 residues. Deletions cut 2 bases from V and 2 bases from J, with 10 bases between. CDR1 is SEHNR, CDR2 FQNEAQ, per germline (reference sequence). CDR3 bases: TGTGCCAGCAGCTTACCGCAGGGTACCTACGAGCAGTACTTC. Translating it yields CASSLPQGTYEQYF.

The V and J genes are TRBV18 and TRBJ2-2, with 9 bases lining up with TRBD2. V shed 0 bases, J shed 6 bases, and the junction held 5 bases outside the gene matches. Per the germline V gene, CDR1 is KGHSH and CDR2 is LQKENI. The CDR3 has 16 residues. CDR3 sequence: CASSPPSGRLAGELFF. CDR3 coding DNA: TGTGCCAGCTCACCACCTAGCGGGAGACTCGCCGGGGAGCTGTTTTTT.

V and J are TRBV2 and TRBJ2-3; unclear D gene. The germline CDR1 and CDR2 sequences are SNHLY and FYNNEI. This CDR3 region has 12 residues. Trimming took 6 bases from V and 2 from J, leaving 6 bases between them. The CDR3 region is CASRLITDTQYF. Written as DNA, the CDR3 is TGTGCCAGCAGACTAATCACAGATACGCAGTATTTT.